The 3 T cell receptor beta chains reported below all come from one sample, sequenced in a study of TIL therapy for anti-PD-1-resistant metastatic lung cancer. Regarding time point: pre-treatment sample, taken before nivolumab and TIL therapy. Sequencing used immunoSEQ v3. Method: immunoSEQ multiplex PCR; TCRdb's copy keeps in-frame clones and lacks some. Of about 14,000 clones listed, roughly 86% are singletons. The material was blood, obtained at baseline. The receptors here all came from a person aged 30 to 80 with non-small cell lung cancer.

The rearrangement uses TRBV9 and TRBJ2-3, with 10 bases aligning to TRBD2. V dropped 4 bases and J dropped 8; count of bases not matched to a gene: 7. CDR3 length: 14 residues. The germline V gene encodes CDR1 SGDLS and CDR2 YYNGEE. CDR3 protein: CASSSAGGGATQYF. CDR3 coding DNA: TGTGCCAGCAGCTCAGCGGGAGGGGGGGCTACGCAGTATTTT. Full variable domain (outside the CDR3, taken from reference TRBV9 and TRBJ2-3): DSGVTQTPKHLITATGQRVTLRCSPRSGDLSVYWYQQSLDQGLQFLIQYYNGEERAKGNILERFSAQQFPDLHSELNLSSLELGDSALYFCASSSAGGGATQYFGPGTRLTVL.

The CDR3 region is CASSPGQPRRVNTEAFF. CDR3 DNA sequence: TGTGCCAGCTCACCGGGGCAGCCTAGGCGGGTGAACACTGAAGCTTTCTTT. The rearrangement links TRBV18 to TRBJ1-1; D is perhaps TRBD1 (5 bases). V was shortened by 3 bases and J by 0 bases, with 17 bases between the two germline ends. Germline-derived CDR1 and CDR2 are KGHSH and LQKENI. This CDR3 is built from 17 residues.

The chain uses TRBV5-5 and TRBJ2-1, with D possibly TRBD1 on 6 matching bases. CDR1 is SGHKS and CDR2 is YYEKEE in the germline V gene (reference sequence). The CDR3 sequence is 15 residues long. The V gene lost 3 bases and the J gene lost 6 bases, with 16 bases spanning the gap. CDR3: CASSWDAGTRNEQFF. CDR3 nucleotides: TGTGCCAGCAGCTGGGACGCAGGGACACGCAATGAGCAGTTCTTC.